This passage covers 25 T cell receptor beta chains from one sample sequenced in a study of multiple sclerosis patients with progressive multifocal leukoencephalopathy. Time point described: before natalizumab initiation. Produced via immunoSEQ multiplex PCR; TCRdb's table is partial and in-frame only. The repertoire holds roughly 31,000 clones, with 89% as singletons. The specimen was PBMCs. These receptors all stem from a human donor with multiple sclerosis.

The genes are TRBV7-9 and TRBJ2-1; TRBD1 aligns across 8 bases. CDR1 and CDR2 (germline): SEHNR, FQNEAQ (reference sequence). This CDR3 spans 14 amino acids. Trimming at V came to 5 bases and at J to 5 bases, leaving 5 bases not matched to a gene. The CDR3 loop reads CASSAGGLDNEQFF. CDR3 DNA sequence: TGTGCCAGCAGCGCAGGGGGCCTGGACAATGAGCAGTTCTTC.

Comments on this clone: At one end the junction does not follow the germline gene, possibly because of a read error. This CDR3 is also generated by other DNA sequences in the sample. The V gene is TRBV7-9, the J gene TRBJ2-1, with 9 bases that match TRBD2. This CDR3 comprises 16 residues. The V gene's germline CDR1 is SEHNR and CDR2 FQNEAQ (reference sequence). The CDR3 here is CASSLVWSGRNNEQFF. In DNA form, the CDR3 reads TGCGCCAGCAGCTTAGTATGGAGCGGGAGGAACAATGAGCAGTTCTTC. Together with reference TRBV7-9 and TRBJ2-1, the CDR3 gives the full variable domain: DTGVSQNPRHKITKRGQNVTFRCDPISEHNRLYWYRQTLGQGPEFLTYFQNEAQLEKSRLLSDRFSAERPKGSFSTLEIQRTEQGDSAMYLCASSLVWSGRNNEQFFGPGTRLTVL.

This chain connects TRBV19 to TRBJ1-2, with D uncertain. This CDR3 spans 15 amino acids. CDR1 and CDR2 (germline): LNHDA, SQIVND (reference sequence). Deletions cut 3 bases from V and 0 bases from J, with 11 bases between. CDR3 region: CASSIDWGANYGYTF. CDR3 coding DNA: TGTGCCAGTAGTATTGATTGGGGAGCTAACTATGGCTACACCTTC.

This clone came up once. The V call is TRBV12-5, the J call TRBJ2-7, with 7 nucleotides matching TRBD1. J lost 3 bases, V lost 9 bases, and 8 bases had no gene match. CDR1 is LGHNT, CDR2 FRNRAP, per germline. The CDR3 contains 13 residues. The CDR3 protein is CASRQGNHYEQYF. For the CDR3, the DNA is TGTGCTAGCCGACAGGGTAATCACTACGAGCAGTACTTC.

The chain couples TRBV19 to TRBJ1-5; the D gene is possibly TRBD1 (5 bases). CDR3 length: 14 amino acids. Per the germline V gene, CDR1 is LNHDA and CDR2 is SQIVND (reference sequence). V was pared by 7 bases and J by 2 bases, with 12 bases between. CDR3 loop: CASIGGIGNQPQHF. The CDR3 DNA reads as TGTGCCAGTATTGGGGGGATTGGCAATCAGCCCCAGCATTTT.

The chain uses TRBV5-1 and TRBJ1-2, with D hard to call. Trimming shortened V by 0 bases and J by 1 base, and 22 bases separated the two germline ends. CDR1 is SGHRS and CDR2 is YFSETQ in the germline V gene. The CDR3 consists of 19 residues. DNA of the CDR3: TGCGCCAGCAGCTTGGTAGCAGGCCTCGCGGCTCACGATAACTATGGCTACACCTTC. This codes for CASSLVAGLAAHDNYGYTF.

The rearrangement links TRBV5-1 to TRBJ2-2; tentatively, D is TRBD1 (5 bases). V lost 5 bases, J lost 6 bases, and 14 bases lay in between. Germline-derived CDR1 and CDR2 are SGHRS and YFSETQ. The CDR3 length is 14 residues. The CDR3 region has the DNA TGCGCCAGCAGTCCGCGACAGCGATCCGGGGAGCTGTTTTTT. It codes for CASSPRQRSGELFF.

This clone showed up just once. The V call is TRBV7-9, the J call TRBJ2-5, with D hard to call. Judging by the DNA end, TRBJ2-7 fits better; the J call may be wrong. CDR3 length equals 14 residues. Germline V gene sequence: CDR1 SEHNR, CDR2 FQNEAQ (reference sequence). The CDR3 loop reads CASSQPARSHEQYF. In DNA form, the CDR3 reads TGTGCCAGCAGCCAGCCGGCGCGGTCCCACGAGCAGTACTTC.

The chain has TRBV14 and TRBJ2-1; 7 bases fit TRBD2. In germline, CDR1 is SGHDN, CDR2 FVKESK. The CDR3 is 16 amino acids. Trimming at V came to 6 bases and at J to 2 bases, leaving 10 bases not matched to a gene. The CDR3 loop reads CASRASGGSTYNEQFF. The DNA for the CDR3 is TGTGCCAGCAGAGCTTCCGGCGGGAGCACCTACAATGAGCAGTTCTTC.

This chain links TRBV6-5 with TRBJ1-1, with D uncertain. The CDR3 spans 13 residues. The germline V gene encodes CDR1 MNHEY and CDR2 SVGAGI. V shed 6 bases and J shed 3 bases, with 11 bases lying between them. The CDR3 bases are TGTGCCAGCAGCGGCAGAGGAGACACTGAAGCTTTCTTT. Amino acid sequence: CASSGRGDTEAFF.

The gene calls are TRBV15 and TRBJ1-1; the match to TRBD1 covers 9 bases. V was clipped by 8 bases and J by 6 bases; unmatched bases: 7. Germline lookup yields CDR1 LNHNV and CDR2 YYDKDF (reference sequence). The CDR3 has 13 amino acids. Written as DNA, the CDR3 is TGTGCCACCGAACGACAGGGGGGGCCTGAAGCTTTCTTT. Protein: CATERQGGPEAFF.

V and J are TRBV27 and TRBJ1-2, with D possibly matching TRBD1 (5 bases). The germline V gene encodes CDR1 MNHEY and CDR2 SMNVEV (reference sequence). The CDR3 is 14 amino acids. V lost 0 bases and J 7 bases, leaving 12 bases between the germline ends. The CDR3 nucleotides read TGTGCCAGCAGTTTATCGTGGGGGTTCGGTGGCTACACCTTC. Translation: CASSLSWGFGGYTF.

V usage is TRBV28 and J usage is TRBJ1-2, with D possibly being TRBD1 (6 bases). V lost 6 bases to trimming and J lost 3 bases, with 11 bases between them. Germline V gene lookup returns CDR1 MDHEN and CDR2 SYDVKM. This CDR3 comprises 13 residues. CDR3 nucleotides: TGTGCCAGCAGAGGGACACCTGACTATGGCTACACCTTC. Protein product: CASRGTPDYGYTF.

The chain uses TRBV7-9 and TRBJ2-7; weak D call: TRBD1 (5 bases). Trimming took 2 bases from V and 7 from J, leaving 9 bases between them. Germline V gene lookup returns CDR1 SEHNR and CDR2 FQNEAQ (reference sequence). The CDR3 sequence is 12 residues long. CDR3 loop: CASSLLGAEQYF. The CDR3 DNA is TGTGCCAGCAGCTTACTTGGGGCAGAGCAGTACTTC.

This chain links TRBV18 with TRBJ2-2; D is ambiguous. Per germline, CDR1 KGHSH and CDR2 LQKENI. Deletions cut 0 bases from V and 6 bases from J, with 8 bases between. This CDR3 is 14 amino acids long. Here the CDR3 reads CASSPPRTAGELFF. CDR3 coding DNA: TGTGCCAGCTCACCACCAAGGACGGCCGGGGAGCTGTTTTTT.

The chain has TRBV7-2 and TRBJ2-5; D is perhaps TRBD1 (5 bases). V lost 2 bases to trimming and J lost 5 bases, with 15 bases between them. This CDR3 contains 15 residues. Looked up from germline, CDR1 is SGHTA and CDR2 is FQGNSA. In DNA form, the CDR3 reads TGTGCCAGCAGCTTATTCGGCAGGGCCCGGGAGACCCAGTACTTC. Protein sequence: CASSLFGRARETQYF.

The chain employs TRBV21-1 and TRBJ2-3; the table's D call, TRBD1, has no DNA check behind it. TRBV21-1 is a pseudogene locus. The CDR3 runs to 16 residues. This chain's CDR3 is CASSRSQGDSTDTQYF. CDR3 coding DNA: TGTGCCAGCAGCCGCTCGCAGGGGGATAGCACAGATACGCAGTATTTT.

The chain has TRBV13 and TRBJ1-2; TRBD1 matches at 8 bases. V was clipped by 5 bases and J by 2 bases; unmatched bases: 7. CDR1 PRHDT and CDR2 FYEKMQ come from the germline V gene (reference sequence). The CDR3 totals 15 residues. The CDR3 sequence is CASSTRDRPNYGYTF. CDR3 sequence (DNA): TGTGCCAGCAGCACAAGGGACAGGCCAAACTATGGCTACACCTTC.

The chain combines TRBV4-3 with TRBJ2-1, with 7 bases fitting TRBD2. The V and J ends lost 0 bases and 0 bases, in that order; junction bases with no gene match: 5. From germline, CDR1 is LGHNA and CDR2 YSLEER. The CDR3 is 17 residues long. The CDR3 bases are TGCGCCAGCAGCCAAGATGCTGGGGGGGGCTCCTACAATGAGCAGTTCTTC. Encoded protein: CASSQDAGGGSYNEQFF.

The chain carries TRBV7-9 and TRBJ1-2; D not resolved. This CDR3 is built from 12 residues. V was cut by 3 bases and J by 6 bases, with 8 bases left in between. Germline V gives CDR1 SEHNR, CDR2 FQNEAQ (reference sequence). CDR3: CASSFYVDGYTF. In nucleotides, the CDR3 is TGTGCCAGCAGCTTTTACGTGGATGGCTACACCTTC.

This clone was detected a few times. The V gene is TRBV11-2, the J gene TRBJ2-3; the D gene could be TRBD1 or TRBD2 (7 bases each). The CDR3 is made up of 16 amino acids. Germline loops: CDR1 SGHAT, CDR2 FQNNGV. V dropped 4 bases and J dropped 2 bases, with 16 bases sitting between them. CDR3 loop: CASSSQGGGATDTQYF. CDR3 DNA: TGTGCCAGCAGCTCCCAGGGGGGGGGAGCCACAGATACGCAGTATTTT.

This clone has more than one count but fewer than ten. The chain links TRBV5-4 to TRBJ1-4, with a tentative D call TRBD1 (5 bases). CDR1 is SGHNT and CDR2 is YYREEE in the germline V gene (reference sequence). The CDR3 is 14 residues long. Trimming left V 4 bases short and J 5 bases short, with 12 bases between. The CDR3 loop is CASSTGTGNEKLFF. The DNA for the CDR3 is TGTGCCAGCAGCACCGGGACGGGGAATGAAAAACTGTTTTTT.

The V call is TRBV7-8, the J call TRBJ1-5, with D hard to call. CDR3 size: 17 residues. Trimming cost V 0 bases and J 2 bases, with 14 bases left between them. CDR1 is SGHVS and CDR2 is FQNEAQ in the germline V gene. CDR3 region: CASSLALGRRGNQPQHF. The CDR3 region has the DNA TGTGCCAGCAGCTTAGCGCTAGGTCGGAGGGGCAATCAGCCCCAGCATTTT.

The genes are TRBV6-6 and TRBJ1-5, with 7 bases matching TRBD1. CDR1 and CDR2 (germline): MNHNY, SVGAGI (reference sequence). CDR3 length: 14 residues. The junction had 11 bases not matched to a gene; V was cut back by 11 bases and J by 4 bases. CDR3 DNA sequence: TGTGCCGGTGACGACGGGACAGTTAATCAGCCCCAGCATTTT. Protein: CAGDDGTVNQPQHF.

This rearrangement joins TRBV2 to TRBJ2-5; possible D gene TRBD1, 5 bases. Trimming took 3 bases from V and 3 from J, leaving 17 bases between them. The CDR3 consists of 16 residues. Germline V CDR1 and CDR2: SNHLY, FYNNEI. CDR3 in DNA: TGTGCCAGCAGTGATCACAGGAGAGCACCTGAAGAGACCCAGTACTTC. Translating it yields CASSDHRRAPEETQYF.